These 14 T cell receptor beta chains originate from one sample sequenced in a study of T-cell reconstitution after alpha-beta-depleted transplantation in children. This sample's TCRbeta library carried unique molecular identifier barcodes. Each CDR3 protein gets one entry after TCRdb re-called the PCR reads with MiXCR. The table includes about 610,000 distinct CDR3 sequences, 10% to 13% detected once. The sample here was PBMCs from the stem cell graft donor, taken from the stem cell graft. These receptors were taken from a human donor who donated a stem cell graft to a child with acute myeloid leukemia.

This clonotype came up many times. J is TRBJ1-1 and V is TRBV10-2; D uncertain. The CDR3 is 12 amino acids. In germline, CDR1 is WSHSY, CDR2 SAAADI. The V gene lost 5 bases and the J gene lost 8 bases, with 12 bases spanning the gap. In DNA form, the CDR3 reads TGCGCCAGCAGTAGGGCAGTAGACGAAGCTTTCTTT. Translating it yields CASSRAVDEAFF.

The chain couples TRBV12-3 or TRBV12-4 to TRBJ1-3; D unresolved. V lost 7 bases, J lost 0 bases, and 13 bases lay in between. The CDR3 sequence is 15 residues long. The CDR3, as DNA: TGTGCCAGCAATATGAATCCAAGCTCTGGAAACACCATATATTTT. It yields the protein CASNMNPSSGNTIYF.

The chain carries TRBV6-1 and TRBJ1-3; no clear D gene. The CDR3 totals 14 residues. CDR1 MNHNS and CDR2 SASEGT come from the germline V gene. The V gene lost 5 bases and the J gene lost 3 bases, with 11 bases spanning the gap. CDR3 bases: TGTGCCAGCAGTCCTCCGGGTAATGGAAACACCATATATTTT. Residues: CASSPPGNGNTIYF.

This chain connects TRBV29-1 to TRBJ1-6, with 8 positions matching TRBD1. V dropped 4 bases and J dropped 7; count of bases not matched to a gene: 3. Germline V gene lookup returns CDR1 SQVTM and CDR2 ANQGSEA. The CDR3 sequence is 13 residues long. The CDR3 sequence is CSVGTGRNSPLHF. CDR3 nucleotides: TGCAGCGTTGGGACAGGGAGGAATTCACCCCTCCACTTT.

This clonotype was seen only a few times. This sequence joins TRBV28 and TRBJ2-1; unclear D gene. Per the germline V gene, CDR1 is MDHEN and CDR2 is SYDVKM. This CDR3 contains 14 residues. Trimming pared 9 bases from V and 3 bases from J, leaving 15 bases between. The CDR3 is CASLSGSVYNEQFF. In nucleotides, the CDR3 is TGTGCCAGTTTATCAGGTTCGGTCTACAATGAGCAGTTCTTC.

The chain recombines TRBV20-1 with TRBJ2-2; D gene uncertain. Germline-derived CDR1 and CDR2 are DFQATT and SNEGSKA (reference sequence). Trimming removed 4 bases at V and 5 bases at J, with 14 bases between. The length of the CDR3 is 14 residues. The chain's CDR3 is CSATSPTSTGELFF. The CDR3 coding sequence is TGCAGTGCTACGTCTCCGACCTCGACCGGGGAGCTGTTTTTT.

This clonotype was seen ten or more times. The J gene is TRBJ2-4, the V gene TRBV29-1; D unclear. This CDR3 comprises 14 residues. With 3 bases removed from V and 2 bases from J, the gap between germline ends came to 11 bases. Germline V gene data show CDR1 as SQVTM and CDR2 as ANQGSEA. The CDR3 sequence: CSVEGWGSKNIQYF. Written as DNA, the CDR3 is TGCAGCGTTGAGGGGTGGGGTTCCAAAAACATTCAGTACTTC.

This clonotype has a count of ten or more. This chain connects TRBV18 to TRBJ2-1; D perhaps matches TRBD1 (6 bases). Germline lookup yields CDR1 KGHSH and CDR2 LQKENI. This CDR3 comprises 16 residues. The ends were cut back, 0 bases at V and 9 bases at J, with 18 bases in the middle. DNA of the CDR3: TGTGCCAGCTCACCACCCGCTTTAGCTGGGGGCAGTGAGCAGTTCTTC. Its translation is CASSPPALAGGSEQFF.

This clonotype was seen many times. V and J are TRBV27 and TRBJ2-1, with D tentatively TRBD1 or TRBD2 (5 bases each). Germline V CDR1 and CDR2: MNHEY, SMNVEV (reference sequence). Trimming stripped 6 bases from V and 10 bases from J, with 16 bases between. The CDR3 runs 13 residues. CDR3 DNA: TGTGCCAGCAGCGAGGGACCCAAGGGGGAGCAGTTCTTC. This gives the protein CASSEGPKGEQFF.

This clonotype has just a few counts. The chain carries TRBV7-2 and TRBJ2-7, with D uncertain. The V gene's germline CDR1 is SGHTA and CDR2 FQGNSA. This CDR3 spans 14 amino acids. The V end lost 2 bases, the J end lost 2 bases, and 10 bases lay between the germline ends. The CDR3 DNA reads TGTGCCAGCAGCTTACCAGGACGGACCTACGAGCAGTACTTC. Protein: CASSLPGRTYEQYF.

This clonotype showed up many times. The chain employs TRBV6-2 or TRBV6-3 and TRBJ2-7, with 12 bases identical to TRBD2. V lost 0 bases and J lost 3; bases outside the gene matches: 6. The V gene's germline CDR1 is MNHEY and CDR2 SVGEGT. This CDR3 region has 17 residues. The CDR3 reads CASSYSTGLAGRYEQYF. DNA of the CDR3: TGTGCCAGCAGTTACTCGACTGGACTAGCGGGACGCTACGAGCAGTACTTC.

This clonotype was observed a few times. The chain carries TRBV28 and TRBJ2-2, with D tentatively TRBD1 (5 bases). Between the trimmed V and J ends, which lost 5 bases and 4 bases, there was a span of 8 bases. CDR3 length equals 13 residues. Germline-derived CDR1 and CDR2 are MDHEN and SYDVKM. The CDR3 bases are TGTGCCAGCAGTCCCACAGGCACCGGGGAGCTGTTTTTT. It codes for CASSPTGTGELFF.

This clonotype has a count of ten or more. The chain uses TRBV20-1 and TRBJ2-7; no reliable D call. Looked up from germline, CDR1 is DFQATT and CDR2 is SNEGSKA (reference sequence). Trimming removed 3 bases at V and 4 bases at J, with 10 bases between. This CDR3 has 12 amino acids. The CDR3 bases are TGCAGTGCTAGCCCAGATGTGTACGAGCAGTACTTC. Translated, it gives CSASPDVYEQYF.

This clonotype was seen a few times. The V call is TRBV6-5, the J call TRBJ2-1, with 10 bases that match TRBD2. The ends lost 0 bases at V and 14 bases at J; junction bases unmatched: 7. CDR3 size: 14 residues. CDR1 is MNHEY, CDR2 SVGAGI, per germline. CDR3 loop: CASSYSFSSGREFF. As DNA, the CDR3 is TGTGCCAGCAGTTACTCGTTTTCTAGCGGGAGAGAGTTCTTC.